This T cell receptor beta chain was recorded in a study of human T cells and chemical hapten exposure. Study at large: Diphenylcyclopropenone was administered weekly to the scalp of patients throughout the approximately 25-week study.

As to time point: pre-sensitization, week 0. Sample treatment: therapeutic diphenylcyclopropenone sensitization with weekly scalp DPC. Study-wide results and caveats: Patch test score was positively correlated with the counts of PT1 expanded TCRs. Counts of TCRs above 1 in 1000 frequency stayed unchanged with DPC sensitization.

With respect to this clonotype: The target antigen is unknown.

MiXCR was run by TCRdb on the RACE reads, yielding one entry per CDR3 protein. Of 250,000 or so distinct CDR3 sequences in the sample, 7.5% to 9% were seen once. The sequencing here drew on whole blood, taken in connection with sensitization to the hapten diphenylcyclopropenone (DPC). The sequence came from a young man with alopecia areata. Some clones in this sample may be carry-over from other donors' samples.

Written as DNA, the CDR3 is TGTGCCAGCAGCCCTCCCGAGGCAGGGGCAGATACGCAGTATTTT. It translates to CASSPPEAGADTQYF. The chain recombines TRBV7-2 with TRBJ2-3, with D perhaps TRBD1 (6 bases). From germline, CDR1 is SGHTA and CDR2 FQGNSA. This CDR3 has 15 residues. Trimming shortened V by 5 bases and J by 4 bases, and 16 bases separated the two germline ends. The variable domain in full, completed from reference TRBV7-2 and TRBJ2-3, reads GAGVSQSPSNKVTEKGKDVELRCDPISGHTALYWYRQSLGQGLEFLIYFQGNSAPDKSGLPSDRFSAERTGGSVSTLTIQRTQQEDSAVYLCASSPPEAGADTQYFGPGTRLTVL.